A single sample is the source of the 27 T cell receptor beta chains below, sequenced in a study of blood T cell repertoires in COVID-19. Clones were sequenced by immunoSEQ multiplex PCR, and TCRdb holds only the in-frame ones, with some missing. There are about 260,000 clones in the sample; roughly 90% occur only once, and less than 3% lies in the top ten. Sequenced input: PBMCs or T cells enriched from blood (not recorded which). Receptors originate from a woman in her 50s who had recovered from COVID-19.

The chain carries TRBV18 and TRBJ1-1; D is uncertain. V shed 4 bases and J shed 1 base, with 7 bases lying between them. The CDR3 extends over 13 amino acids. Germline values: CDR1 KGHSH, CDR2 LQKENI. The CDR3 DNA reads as TGTGCCAGCTCACAAGACAAGAACACTGAAGCTTTCTTT. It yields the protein CASSQDKNTEAFF.

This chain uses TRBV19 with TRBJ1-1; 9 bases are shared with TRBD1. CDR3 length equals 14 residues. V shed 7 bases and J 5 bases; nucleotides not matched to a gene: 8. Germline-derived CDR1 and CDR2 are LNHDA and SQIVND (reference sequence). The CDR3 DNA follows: TGTGCCAGTACCGAGGGACAGGGTCGAACTGAAGCTTTCTTT. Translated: CASTEGQGRTEAFF. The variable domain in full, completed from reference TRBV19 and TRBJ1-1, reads DGGITQSPKYLFRKEGQNVTLSCEQNLNHDAMYWYRQDPGQGLRLIYYSQIVNDFQKGDIAEGYSVSREKKESFPLTVTSAQKNPTAFYLCASTEGQGRTEAFFGQGTRLTVV.

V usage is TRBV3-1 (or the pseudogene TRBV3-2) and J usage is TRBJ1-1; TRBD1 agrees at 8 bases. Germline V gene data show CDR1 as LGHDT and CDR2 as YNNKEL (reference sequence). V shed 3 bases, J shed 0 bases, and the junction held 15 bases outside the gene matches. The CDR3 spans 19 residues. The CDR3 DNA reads TGTGCCAGCAGCCAGCAGACCAGGGGGCTGTTCACCTTGAACACTGAAGCTTTCTTT. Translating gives CASSQQTRGLFTLNTEAFF.

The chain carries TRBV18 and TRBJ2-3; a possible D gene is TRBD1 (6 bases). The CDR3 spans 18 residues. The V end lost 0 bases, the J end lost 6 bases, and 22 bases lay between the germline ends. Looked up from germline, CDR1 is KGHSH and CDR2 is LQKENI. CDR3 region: CASSPPFEGHRNLDTQYF. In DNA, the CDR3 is TGTGCCAGCTCACCACCTTTTGAGGGACACCGAAACTTGGATACGCAGTATTTT. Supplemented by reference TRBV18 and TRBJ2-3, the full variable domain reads NAGVMQNPRHLVRRRGQEARLRCSPMKGHSHVYWYRQLPEEGLKFMVYLQKENIIDESGMPKERFSAEFPKEGPSILRIQQVVRGDSAAYFCASSPPFEGHRNLDTQYFGPGTRLTVL.

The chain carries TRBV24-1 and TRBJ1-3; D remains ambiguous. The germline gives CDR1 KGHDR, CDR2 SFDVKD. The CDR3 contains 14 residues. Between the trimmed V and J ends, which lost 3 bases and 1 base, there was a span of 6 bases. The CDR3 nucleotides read TGTGCCACCAGTGATGGAGGGTCTGGAAACACCATATATTTT. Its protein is CATSDGGSGNTIYF.

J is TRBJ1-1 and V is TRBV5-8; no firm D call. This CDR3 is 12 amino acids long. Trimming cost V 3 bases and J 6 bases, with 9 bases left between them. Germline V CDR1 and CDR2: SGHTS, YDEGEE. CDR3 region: CASSYAGSEAFF. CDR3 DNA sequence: TGTGCCAGCAGCTACGCCGGGTCTGAAGCTTTCTTT. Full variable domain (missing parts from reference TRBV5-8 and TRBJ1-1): EAGVTQSPTHLIKTRGQQATLRCSPISGHTSVYWYQQALGLGLQFLLWYDEGEERNRGNFPPRFSGRQFPNYSSELNVNALELEDSALYLCASSYAGSEAFFGQGTRLTVV.

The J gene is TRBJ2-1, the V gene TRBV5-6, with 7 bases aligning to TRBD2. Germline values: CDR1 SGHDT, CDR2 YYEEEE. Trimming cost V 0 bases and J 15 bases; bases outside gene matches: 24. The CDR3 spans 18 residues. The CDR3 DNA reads TGTGCCAGCAGCTTGGTCGTTTCGTGGGAGGGTGGGGCCGGCCTCTCGTTCTTC. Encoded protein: CASSLVVSWEGGAGLSFF.

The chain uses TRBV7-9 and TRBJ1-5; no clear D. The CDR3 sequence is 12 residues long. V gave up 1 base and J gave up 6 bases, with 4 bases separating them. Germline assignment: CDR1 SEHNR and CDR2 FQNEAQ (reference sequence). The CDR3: CASSLGSQPQHF. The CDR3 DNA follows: TGTGCCAGCAGCTTAGGGAGTCAGCCCCAGCATTTT.

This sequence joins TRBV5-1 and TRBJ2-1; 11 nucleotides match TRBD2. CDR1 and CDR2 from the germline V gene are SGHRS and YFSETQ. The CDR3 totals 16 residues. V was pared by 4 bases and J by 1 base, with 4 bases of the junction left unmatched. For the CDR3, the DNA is TGCGCCAGCAGCACGGGACTAGCGGTGTCCTACAATGAGCAGTTCTTC. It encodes CASSTGLAVSYNEQFF.

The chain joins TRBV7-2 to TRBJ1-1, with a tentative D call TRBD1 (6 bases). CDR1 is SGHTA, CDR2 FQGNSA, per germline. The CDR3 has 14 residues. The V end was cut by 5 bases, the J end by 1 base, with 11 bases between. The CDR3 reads CASSTGQQNTEAFF. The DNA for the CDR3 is TGTGCCAGCAGCACCGGACAGCAGAACACTGAAGCTTTCTTT.

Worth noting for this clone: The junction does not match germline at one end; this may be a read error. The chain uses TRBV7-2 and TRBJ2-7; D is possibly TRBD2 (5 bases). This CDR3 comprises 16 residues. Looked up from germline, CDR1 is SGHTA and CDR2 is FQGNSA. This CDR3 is CASSLIASGGSDEQYF. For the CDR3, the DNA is TGTGCCAGCAGCCTTATCGCAAGCGGAGGCTCCGACGAGCAGTACTTC.

As DNA, the CDR3 is TGTGCCAGCAGTCCGAGACAGGGTGGCAATTCACCCCTCCACTTT. Its protein is CASSPRQGGNSPLHF. This chain connects TRBV28 to TRBJ1-6, with 7 positions matching TRBD1. Germline V CDR1 and CDR2: MDHEN, SYDVKM. CDR3 size: 15 residues. V trimming: 5 bases; J trimming: 7 bases; junction bases outside the gene matches: 8. The full variable domain, with the rest looked up from reference TRBV28 and TRBJ1-6, is DVKVTQSSRYLVKRTGEKVFLECVQDMDHENMFWYRQDPGLGLRLIYFSYDVKMKEKGDIPEGYSVSREKKERFSLILESASTNQTSMYLCASSPRQGGNSPLHFGNGTRLTVT.

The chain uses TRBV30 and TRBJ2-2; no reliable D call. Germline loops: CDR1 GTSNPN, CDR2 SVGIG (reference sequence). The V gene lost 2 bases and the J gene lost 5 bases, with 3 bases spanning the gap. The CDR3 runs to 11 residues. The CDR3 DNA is TGTGCCTGGAGTCATACCGGGGAGCTGTTTTTT. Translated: CAWSHTGELFF.

DNA of the CDR3: TGCAGTGCTAGTTCGAGACCAGGGGGTAATCAGCCCCAGCATTTT. Its protein is CSASSRPGGNQPQHF. The V call is TRBV20-1, the J call TRBJ1-5; 7 bases are shared with TRBD1. The CDR3 has 15 amino acids. J lost 4 bases, V lost 3 bases, and 9 bases had no gene match. From germline, CDR1 is DFQATT and CDR2 SNEGSKA (reference sequence).

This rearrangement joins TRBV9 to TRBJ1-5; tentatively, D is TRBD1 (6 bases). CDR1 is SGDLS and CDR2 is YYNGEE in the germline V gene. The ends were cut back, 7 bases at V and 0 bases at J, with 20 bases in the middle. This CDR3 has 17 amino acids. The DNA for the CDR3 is TGTGCCAGCCCCCCCCCTAAAGGACAGAATAGCAATCAGCCCCAGCATTTT. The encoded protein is CASPPPKGQNSNQPQHF.

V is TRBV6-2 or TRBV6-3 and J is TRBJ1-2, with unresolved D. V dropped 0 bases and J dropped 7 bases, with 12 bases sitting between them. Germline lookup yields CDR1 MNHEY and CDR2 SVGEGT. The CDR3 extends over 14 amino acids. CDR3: CASSYSEYGSGYTF. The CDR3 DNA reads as TGTGCCAGCAGTTACTCCGAGTACGGGAGTGGCTACACCTTC.

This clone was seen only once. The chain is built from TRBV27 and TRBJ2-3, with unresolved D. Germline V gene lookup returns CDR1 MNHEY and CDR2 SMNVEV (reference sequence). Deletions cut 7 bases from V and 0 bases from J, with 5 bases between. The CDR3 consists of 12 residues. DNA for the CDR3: TGTGCCAGCACCCCTAGCACAGATACGCAGTATTTT. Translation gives CASTPSTDTQYF.

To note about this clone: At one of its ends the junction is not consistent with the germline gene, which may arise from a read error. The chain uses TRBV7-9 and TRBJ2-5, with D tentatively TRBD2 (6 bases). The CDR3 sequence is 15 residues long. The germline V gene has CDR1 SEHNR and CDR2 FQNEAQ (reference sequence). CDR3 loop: CASSLSPTRRESQYF. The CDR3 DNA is TGTGCCAGCAGCTTATCCCCCACCAGACGGGAGAGCCAGTACTTC.

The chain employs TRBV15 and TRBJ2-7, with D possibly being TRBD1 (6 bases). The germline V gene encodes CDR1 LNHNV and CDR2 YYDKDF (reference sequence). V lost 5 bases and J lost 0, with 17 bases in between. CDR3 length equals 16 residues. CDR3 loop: CATSDKTGPNSYEQYF. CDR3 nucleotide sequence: TGTGCCACCAGCGATAAGACAGGACCAAACTCCTACGAGCAGTACTTC.

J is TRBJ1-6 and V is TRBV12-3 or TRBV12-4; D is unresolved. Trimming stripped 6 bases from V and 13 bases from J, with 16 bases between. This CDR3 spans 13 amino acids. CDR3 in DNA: TGTGCCAGCAGCCTGAGGACTCGGGCGCCCCTCCACTTT. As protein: CASSLRTRAPLHF.

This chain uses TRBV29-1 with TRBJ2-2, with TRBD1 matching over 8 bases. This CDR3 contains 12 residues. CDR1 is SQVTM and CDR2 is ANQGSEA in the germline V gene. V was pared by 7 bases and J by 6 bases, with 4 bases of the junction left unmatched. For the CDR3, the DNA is TGCAGCGGCGGGACAGGCGCCGGGGAGCTGTTTTTT. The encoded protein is CSGGTGAGELFF.

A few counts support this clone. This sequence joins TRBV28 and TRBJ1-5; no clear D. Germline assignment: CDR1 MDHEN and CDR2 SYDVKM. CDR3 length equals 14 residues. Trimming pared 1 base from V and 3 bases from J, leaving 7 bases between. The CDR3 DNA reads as TGTGCCAGCAGTTTATCAACAGTCAATCAGCCCCAGCATTTT. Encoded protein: CASSLSTVNQPQHF.

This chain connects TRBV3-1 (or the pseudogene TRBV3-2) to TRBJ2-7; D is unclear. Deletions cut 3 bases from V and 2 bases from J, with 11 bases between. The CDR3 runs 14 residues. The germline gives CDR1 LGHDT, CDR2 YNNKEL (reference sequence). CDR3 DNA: TGTGCCAGCAGCCAGGCGGTAAGAACCTACGAGCAGTACTTC. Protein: CASSQAVRTYEQYF.

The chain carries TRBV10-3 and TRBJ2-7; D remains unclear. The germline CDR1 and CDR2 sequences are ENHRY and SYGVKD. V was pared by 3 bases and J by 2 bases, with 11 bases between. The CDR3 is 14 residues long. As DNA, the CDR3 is TGTGCCATCAGTGATCGGGTCTCAACCTACGAGCAGTACTTC. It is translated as CAISDRVSTYEQYF.

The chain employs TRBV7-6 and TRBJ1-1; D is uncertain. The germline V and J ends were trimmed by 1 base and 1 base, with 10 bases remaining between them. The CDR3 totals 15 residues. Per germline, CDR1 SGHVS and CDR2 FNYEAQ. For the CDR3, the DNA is TGTGCCAGCAGCTTAGTTGCGGGCACGAACACTGAAGCTTTCTTT. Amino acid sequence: CASSLVAGTNTEAFF.

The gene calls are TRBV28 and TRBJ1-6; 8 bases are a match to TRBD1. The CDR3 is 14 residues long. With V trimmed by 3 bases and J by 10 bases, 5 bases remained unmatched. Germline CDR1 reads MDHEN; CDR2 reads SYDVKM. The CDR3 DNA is TGTGCCAGCAGTTTGGACAGGGAGGGGTCACCCCTCCACTTT. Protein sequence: CASSLDREGSPLHF.

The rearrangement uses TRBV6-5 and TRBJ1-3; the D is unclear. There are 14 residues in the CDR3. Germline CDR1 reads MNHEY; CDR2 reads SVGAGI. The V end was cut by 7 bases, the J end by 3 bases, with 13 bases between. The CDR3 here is CASNLRGDGNTIYF. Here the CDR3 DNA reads TGTGCCAGCAACCTACGAGGAGATGGAAACACCATATATTTT.